This TCR beta chain was captured in a study of response to subunit inactivated influenza vaccine. The sample holds a few counts of this clonotype. The CDR3 runs to 15 residues. V dropped 6 bases and J dropped 2; count of bases not matched to a gene: 10. One entry per CDR3 protein results from TCRdb running MiXCR on the RT-PCR reads. The sample has hundreds of thousands of distinct CDR3 sequences; approximately 10% are singletons. These same records also appear under a second study, on T cells expressing NK-cell markers. From that report: The TCR beta cDNA came from 5'RACE template switching with UMIs.

The chain recombines TRBV12-3 or TRBV12-4 with TRBJ2-7; TRBD1 agrees at 7 bases. The TCR originated in a man aged 50 to 59 who received an inactivated influenza vaccine. This sample comprised PBMCs from blood, obtained on the day of vaccination. CDR3 in DNA: TGTGCCAGCAGCGAAACCTACAGGGGTCCCTACGAGCAGTACTTC. This encodes CASSETYRGPYEQYF.